The 15 T cell receptor beta chains listed next were all sequenced from one sample in a study of CD8 T cells in ankylosing spondylitis. TCRdb re-derived calls from the 5' RACE reads in MiXCR, one entry per CDR3 protein. Among some 250,000 distinct CDR3 sequences listed, 24% were seen once. Sequencing used blood, either unsorted or a sorted T cell fraction (not recorded which). Receptors were obtained from a male donor with ankylosing spondylitis or in good health (not recorded which).

This chain links TRBV6-1 with TRBJ2-7; TRBD2 matches 10 bases. Germline assignment: CDR1 MNHNS and CDR2 SASEGT. The CDR3 spans 15 residues. The trim removed 6 bases at V and 0 bases at J, leaving 5 bases unmatched. CDR3 nucleotide sequence: TGTGCCAGCAGAGGACTAGCGGCTTCCTCCTACGAGCAGTACTTC. As protein: CASRGLAASSYEQYF.

The J gene is TRBJ2-1, the V gene TRBV29-1; possible D gene TRBD1, 5 bases. The germline gives CDR1 SQVTM, CDR2 ANQGSEA. The CDR3 is 11 amino acids. CDR3 sequence reads: CGQGNWNEQFF. Written as DNA, the CDR3 is TGCGGGCAGGGAAATTGGAATGAGCAGTTCTTC.

This clonotype was seen a few times. This chain connects TRBV20-1 to TRBJ2-1; 7 positions match TRBD2. Germline V gene data show CDR1 as DFQATT and CDR2 as SNEGSKA (reference sequence). V gave up 6 bases and J gave up 3 bases; unmatched junction bases: 8. There are 14 residues in the CDR3. CDR3 nucleotides: TGCAGTGCCCCACCGGCGGGGGACTACAATGAGCAGTTCTTC. Translated: CSAPPAGDYNEQFF.

The J gene is TRBJ2-5, the V gene TRBV12-3 or TRBV12-4; 8 bases align to TRBD1. This CDR3 has 14 amino acids. J gave up 5 bases and V 5 bases, and 7 bases lay outside the gene matches. CDR3 region: CASSRRTGWETQYF. The CDR3 coding sequence is TGTGCCAGCAGTCGACGGACAGGGTGGGAGACCCAGTACTTC.

The V gene is TRBV20-1, the J gene TRBJ2-2; tentative D call: TRBD2 (5 bases). Germline V CDR1 and CDR2: DFQATT, SNEGSKA (reference sequence). This CDR3 is built from 16 residues. The V end was cut by 2 bases, the J end by 1 base, with 14 bases between. For the CDR3, the DNA is TGCAGTGCTAGAAATTCGGGCGGAGGGAACACCGGGGAGCTGTTTTTT. This gives the protein CSARNSGGGNTGELFF.

This clonotype occurred many times. This sequence joins TRBV2 and TRBJ2-7; D is perhaps TRBD1 (5 bases). The CDR3 is 15 residues long. Germline lookup yields CDR1 SNHLY and CDR2 FYNNEI. With 6 bases removed from V and 2 bases from J, the gap between germline ends came to 17 bases. The CDR3 sequence is CASRENSDRAYEQYF. The DNA for the CDR3 is TGTGCCAGCAGGGAAAACTCCGACAGAGCCTACGAGCAGTACTTC.

V gene TRBV2 combines with J gene TRBJ2-7, with a weak D call TRBD2 (5 bases). The germline gives CDR1 SNHLY, CDR2 FYNNEI. The CDR3 is 12 residues long. Trimming took 4 bases from V and 6 from J, leaving 10 bases between them. The CDR3 nucleotides read TGTGCCAGCAGTGTCACCGCGGGCGAGCAGTACTTC. Residues: CASSVTAGEQYF.

On this clonotype: A much larger clone differs by one base, so this may be a read error. The V call is TRBV12-3 or TRBV12-4, the J call TRBJ2-2, with D unresolved. This CDR3 is 14 amino acids long. CDR3 amino acids: CASTPLSNTEELFF. DNA of the CDR3: TGTGCCAGCACCCCGTTGAGCAACACCGAGGAGCTGTTTTTT.

This clonotype has at least ten counts. The chain couples TRBV6-1 to TRBJ1-1; possibly TRBD1 for D (5 bases). V shed 5 bases and J shed 4 bases, with 17 bases lying between them. CDR1 and CDR2 from the germline V gene are MNHNS and SASEGT. This CDR3 has 15 residues. The CDR3 is CASSIALGGGTEAFF. The DNA of the CDR3 is TGTGCCAGCAGTATTGCCCTGGGGGGAGGCACTGAAGCTTTCTTT.

This chain connects TRBV7-2 to TRBJ2-5; D remains unclear. The germline gives CDR1 SGHTA, CDR2 FQGNSA. CDR3 length equals 13 residues. V was pared by 6 bases and J by 5 bases, with 13 bases between. The CDR3 bases are TGTGCCAGCAGTTCTGCGGTCGGGGAGACCCAGTACTTC. It yields the protein CASSSAVGETQYF.

This chain connects TRBV6-5 to TRBJ2-1, with 7 bases identical to TRBD1. Germline V gives CDR1 MNHEY, CDR2 SVGAGI. The junction had 4 bases not matched to a gene; V was cut back by 4 bases and J by 1 base. There are 15 residues in the CDR3. CDR3 DNA: TGTGCCAGCAGTTTGACAGGGATGTCCTACAATGAGCAGTTCTTC. Translated, it gives CASSLTGMSYNEQFF.

This clonotype appeared a few times. The chain carries TRBV7-2 and TRBJ2-5; 11 bases map to TRBD2. Germline V gene lookup returns CDR1 SGHTA and CDR2 FQGNSA. V gave up 5 bases and J gave up 5 bases; unmatched junction bases: 13. This CDR3 contains 17 residues. The CDR3 protein is CASSRIAGGRGLETQYF. Written as DNA, the CDR3 is TGTGCCAGCAGCCGAATAGCGGGGGGGCGTGGGTTGGAGACCCAGTACTTC.

This clonotype was seen repeatedly, ten times or more. The J gene is TRBJ2-3, the V gene TRBV28, with D unclear. CDR3 length equals 11 residues. Per the germline V gene, CDR1 is MDHEN and CDR2 is SYDVKM. Trimming cost V 4 bases and J 7 bases, with 6 bases left between them. In DNA form, the CDR3 reads TGTGCCAGCAGTTGGCGCAATACGCAGTATTTT. Translated, it gives CASSWRNTQYF.

The rearrangement uses TRBV20-1 and TRBJ1-5, with D possibly TRBD1 on 5 matching bases. CDR3 length: 13 amino acids. The ends were cut back, 5 bases at V and 7 bases at J, with 15 bases in the middle. Per the germline V gene, CDR1 is DFQATT and CDR2 is SNEGSKA (reference sequence). This CDR3 is CSAAQGRRQPQHF. For the CDR3, the DNA is TGCAGTGCTGCGCAGGGACGGCGACAGCCCCAGCATTTT.

This clonotype was recorded a few times. CDR3 sequence: CAISASTGTPTYNEQFF. CDR3 nucleotide sequence: TGTGCCATCAGTGCTTCCACCGGGACACCAACCTACAATGAGCAGTTCTTC. The rearrangement joins TRBV10-3 to TRBJ2-1, with D tentatively TRBD1 (6 bases). V was clipped by 4 bases and J by 2 bases, with 18 bases between them. Per the germline V gene, CDR1 is ENHRY and CDR2 is SYGVKD. There are 17 residues in the CDR3.